This T cell receptor beta chain is from a study of shared clonotypes between healthy human individuals. Produced via immunoSEQ multiplex PCR; TCRdb's table is partial and in-frame only. This sample has roughly 2.2 million clones; 85% to 95% occur once, and the top ten carry 0.37%. The CDR3 sequence is 13 residues long. CDR1 is SGHKS, CDR2 YYEKEE, per germline (reference sequence). Between the trimmed V and J ends, which lost 1 base and 4 bases, there was a span of 9 bases. Sequences were obtained from naive CD4+ T cells from PBMCs. This sample's subset: CD45RA+ positively selected. The source is a young man in good health. Some clones in this sample may be carry-over from other donors' samples. The gene calls are TRBV5-5 and TRBJ2-7, with D maybe TRBD2 (5 bases). Here the CDR3 reads CASSLSSGYEQYF. CDR3 in DNA: TGTGCCAGCAGCTTGTCGAGCGGATACGAGCAGTACTTC.